These 30 T cell receptor beta chains came from one sample sequenced in a study of blood T cell repertoires in COVID-19 (dated by TCRdb to 2020 to 2022). The protocol used for the library was the immunoSEQ multiplex PCR assay. In its TCRdb copy, this immuneACCESS table keeps in-frame sequences only and misses some clones. Where compared with another copy, unresolved V genes explain less than half of these, and the others have no known cause. For this sample there are 210,000 or so clones; roughly 90% appear just once. The ten largest clones add up to about 6.6% of the sample. The sequenced sample consisted of peripheral blood. Every receptor here comes from a woman aged 40 to 50 who had recovered from COVID-19.

This chain uses TRBV13 with TRBJ1-1, with 7 bases that match TRBD1. There are 15 residues in the CDR3. In germline, CDR1 is PRHDT, CDR2 FYEKMQ (reference sequence). With V trimmed by 5 bases and J by 3 bases, 9 bases remained unmatched. CDR3 amino acids: CASSGRGTDYTEAFF. CDR3 sequence (DNA): TGTGCCAGCAGCGGAAGGGGGACAGACTACACTGAAGCTTTCTTT.

The J gene is TRBJ1-2, the V gene TRBV6-6; 8 bases are shared with TRBD1. CDR3 length: 14 amino acids. The V gene end was trimmed by 6 bases and the J gene end by 7 bases; junction bases not matched to a gene: 10. Per germline, CDR1 MNHNY and CDR2 SVGAGI (reference sequence). CDR3: CASRQPQGAVGYTF. In DNA form, the CDR3 reads TGTGCCAGCAGACAGCCTCAGGGGGCGGTTGGCTACACCTTC.

The chain uses TRBV11-2 and TRBJ1-5, with a tentative D call TRBD1 (6 bases). Trimming stripped 4 bases from V and 0 bases from J, with 10 bases between. The CDR3 runs to 15 residues. The germline gives CDR1 SGHAT, CDR2 FQNNGV. In DNA, the CDR3 is TGTGCCAGCAGCTCGACAGGAAATAGCAATCAGCCCCAGCATTTT. Encoded protein: CASSSTGNSNQPQHF.

The chain joins TRBV30 to TRBJ2-2, with 9 bases that match TRBD2. This CDR3 spans 15 amino acids. Germline CDR1 GTSNPN, CDR2 SVGIG (reference sequence). With 4 bases clipped from V and 3 bases from J, the junction kept 6 bases outside the gene matches. The CDR3 loop is CAWTLAGVYTGELFF. The CDR3, as DNA: TGTGCCTGGACATTAGCGGGAGTTTACACCGGGGAGCTGTTTTTT.

Here the CDR3 DNA reads TGTGCCTGGGGGACAGGCCCGGGTCAGCCCCAGCATTTT. Translating it yields CAWGTGPGQPQHF. This chain joins TRBV30 and TRBJ1-5; 8 positions match TRBD1. The CDR3 is made up of 13 amino acids. Per germline, CDR1 GTSNPN and CDR2 SVGIG (reference sequence). The J segment lost 6 bases and the V segment lost 5 bases, leaving 6 bases of the junction unmatched.

The chain couples TRBV6-5 to TRBJ2-7; D is ambiguous. This CDR3 has 14 residues. From germline, CDR1 is MNHEY and CDR2 SVGAGI. Trimming left V 0 bases short and J 4 bases short, with 10 bases between. The CDR3 region has the DNA TGTGCCAGCAGTTACTCGTCGGTCAATTACGAGCAGTACTTC. Protein: CASSYSSVNYEQYF.

The chain is built from TRBV11-2 and TRBJ2-5, with D unresolved. The length of the CDR3 is 13 residues. Germline CDR1 SGHAT, CDR2 FQNNGV. With 3 bases removed from V and 5 bases from J, the gap between germline ends came to 10 bases. CDR3 DNA: TGTGCCAGCAGCTTCTATCAGGCTGAGACCCAGTACTTC. Its translation is CASSFYQAETQYF.

The chain carries TRBV29-1 and TRBJ1-1; possibly TRBD1 for D (5 bases). The V gene lost 0 bases and the J gene lost 2 bases, with 16 bases spanning the gap. Germline V lookup: CDR1 SQVTM, CDR2 ANQGSEA. The CDR3 loop spans 16 amino acids. The CDR3 is CSVEEGGGRFNTEAFF. CDR3 nucleotides: TGCAGCGTTGAAGAAGGCGGGGGTCGGTTTAACACTGAAGCTTTCTTT.

The chain combines TRBV27 with TRBJ2-7; the D gene is possibly TRBD2 (5 bases). The CDR3 extends over 16 amino acids. Trimming stripped 6 bases from V and 0 bases from J, with 18 bases between. Per germline, CDR1 MNHEY and CDR2 SMNVEV (reference sequence). The CDR3 DNA follows: TGTGCCAGCAGCTACAAATCGACTATTCTCTCCTACGAGCAGTACTTC. Its translation: CASSYKSTILSYEQYF.

The genes are TRBV24-1 and TRBJ2-5, with D perhaps TRBD2 (9 bases). This CDR3 comprises 18 residues. Germline V lookup: CDR1 KGHDR, CDR2 SFDVKD. Trimming took off 4 bases at V and 4 bases at J, with 24 bases between the two ends. The CDR3 bases are TGTGCCACCAGTGACGCGGGGGGGACAGGCAGGTTTGGAGAGACCCAGTACTTC. Protein: CATSDAGGTGRFGETQYF.

The V call is TRBV29-1, the J call TRBJ2-1, with 8 nucleotides matching TRBD2. V shed 6 bases and J 8 bases; nucleotides not matched to a gene: 9. Germline CDR1 SQVTM, CDR2 ANQGSEA. CDR3 length equals 13 residues. CDR3 sequence reads: CSVQAGAGDEQFF. The CDR3 nucleotides are TGCAGCGTGCAAGCGGGGGCAGGAGATGAGCAGTTCTTC.

The chain carries TRBV2 and TRBJ1-5; 8 positions agree with TRBD1. The V gene end was trimmed by 1 base and the J gene end by 5 bases; junction bases not matched to a gene: 1. Per germline, CDR1 SNHLY and CDR2 FYNNEI. CDR3 size: 14 residues. CDR3 bases: TGTGCCAGCAGTGAAGACAGGGGGTATCAGCCCCAGCATTTT. This gives the protein CASSEDRGYQPQHF.

This chain uses TRBV7-6 with TRBJ2-7; D not resolved. The V end was cut by 0 bases, the J end by 0 bases, with 9 bases between. Germline CDR1 and CDR2: SGHVS and FNYEAQ. The CDR3 has 15 amino acids. The CDR3 here is CASSLASSPSYEQYF. CDR3 nucleotides: TGTGCCAGCAGCTTAGCTAGCTCCCCCTCCTACGAGCAGTACTTC.

The chain recombines TRBV28 with TRBJ2-3; D is ambiguous. The length of the CDR3 is 13 residues. Germline V CDR1 and CDR2: MDHEN, SYDVKM. With 4 bases removed from V and 5 bases from J, the gap between germline ends came to 10 bases. The CDR3 sequence is CASSSPSVDTQYF. Written as DNA, the CDR3 is TGTGCCAGCAGTTCCCCTTCCGTAGATACGCAGTATTTT.

V usage is TRBV29-1 and J usage is TRBJ2-3; maybe TRBD1 (5 bases). The ends were cut back, 3 bases at V and 1 base at J, with 8 bases in the middle. This CDR3 is built from 13 residues. Per the germline V gene, CDR1 is SQVTM and CDR2 is ANQGSEA. CDR3 amino acids: CSVEKGRTDTQYF. Written as DNA, the CDR3 is TGCAGCGTTGAGAAGGGGCGCACAGATACGCAGTATTTT.

This chain connects TRBV27 to TRBJ2-5; 7 positions match TRBD1. The V gene end was trimmed by 3 bases and the J gene end by 0 bases; junction bases not matched to a gene: 4. Germline values: CDR1 MNHEY, CDR2 SMNVEV (reference sequence). This CDR3 region has 15 residues. The CDR3 sequence is CASSFGRGYQETQYF. Here the CDR3 DNA reads TGTGCCAGCAGTTTTGGCAGGGGGTACCAAGAGACCCAGTACTTC.

V usage is TRBV6-5 and J usage is TRBJ2-7; no clear D gene. Trimming cost V 5 bases and J 6 bases, with 17 bases left between them. Germline CDR1 and CDR2: MNHEY and SVGAGI. The CDR3 runs 14 residues. The CDR3 spells CASSPTTSRSEQYF. As DNA, the CDR3 is TGTGCCAGCAGTCCCACAACCAGTAGGAGCGAGCAGTACTTC.

The chain uses TRBV25-1 and TRBJ2-1; TRBD1 agrees at 8 bases. Germline CDR1 is MGHDK and CDR2 is SYGVNS. Germline trimming cut 5 bases from V and 6 bases from J; bases unmatched to any gene: 3. This CDR3 is built from 13 residues. The CDR3 reads CASSRDRRNEQFF. The CDR3 DNA sequence: TGTGCCAGCAGTAGGGACAGGCGCAATGAGCAGTTCTTC.

The chain joins TRBV19 to TRBJ2-5; 8 bases are shared with TRBD1. The CDR3 loop spans 15 amino acids. The trim removed 6 bases at V and 5 bases at J, leaving 11 bases unmatched. Germline V CDR1 and CDR2: LNHDA, SQIVND (reference sequence). Here the CDR3 reads CASSTTGVRQETQYF. The CDR3 DNA reads TGTGCCAGTAGCACGACAGGGGTACGTCAGGAGACCCAGTACTTC. Together with reference TRBV19 and TRBJ2-5, the CDR3 gives the full variable domain: DGGITQSPKYLFRKEGQNVTLSCEQNLNHDAMYWYRQDPGQGLRLIYYSQIVNDFQKGDIAEGYSVSREKKESFPLTVTSAQKNPTAFYLCASSTTGVRQETQYFGPGTRLLVL.

V usage is TRBV19 and J usage is TRBJ1-5, with TRBD1 identical over 9 bases. This CDR3 contains 15 residues. Germline CDR1 LNHDA, CDR2 SQIVND (reference sequence). V gave up 6 bases and J gave up 1 base; unmatched junction bases: 4. CDR3 in amino acids: CASREGQGSNQPQHF. CDR3 sequence (DNA): TGTGCCAGTAGAGAGGGACAGGGCAGCAATCAGCCCCAGCATTTT.

The chain recombines TRBV6-6 with TRBJ1-2, with 8 bases fitting TRBD1. V gave up 6 bases and J gave up 4 bases; unmatched junction bases: 13. The CDR3 sequence is 16 residues long. The germline gives CDR1 MNHNY, CDR2 SVGAGI (reference sequence). The CDR3 reads CASRPQSAGGVYGYTF. The CDR3, as DNA: TGTGCCAGCAGACCCCAAAGTGCAGGGGGCGTCTATGGCTACACCTTC.

J is TRBJ2-1 and V is TRBV3-1 (or the pseudogene TRBV3-2); 12 bases align to TRBD2. The CDR3 spans 18 residues. Trimming at V came to 2 bases and at J to 7 bases, leaving 12 bases not matched to a gene. Germline V lookup: CDR1 LGHDT, CDR2 YNNKEL (reference sequence). The CDR3 region has the DNA TGTGCCAGCAGCCAACTGCTAGCGGGAGGGCGGATTGGTAATGAGCAGTTCTTC. As protein: CASSQLLAGGRIGNEQFF.

This clone was detected once. V usage is TRBV16 and J usage is TRBJ2-1, with a weak D call TRBD2 (6 bases). The CDR3 extends over 15 amino acids. V shed 0 bases and J shed 6 bases, with 12 bases lying between them. CDR1 is KGHSY, CDR2 FQNENV, per germline. CDR3 amino acids: CASSQSLAEGNEQFF. The CDR3 DNA reads TGTGCCAGCAGCCAATCCTTAGCGGAGGGCAATGAGCAGTTCTTC.

The chain couples TRBV11-2 to TRBJ1-1; tentative D call: TRBD1 (5 bases). The CDR3 runs 11 residues. In germline, CDR1 is SGHAT, CDR2 FQNNGV. V lost 5 bases and J 10 bases, leaving 11 bases between the germline ends. CDR3 nucleotides: TGTGCCAGCAGCGCCCTGGGGGGAGCTTTCTTT. Amino acids: CASSALGGAFF.

The V call is TRBV6-2 or TRBV6-3, the J call TRBJ1-1; 10 bases line up with TRBD1. Germline assignment: CDR1 MNHEY and CDR2 SVGEGT. V lost 2 bases to trimming and J lost 4 bases; unmatched junction nucleotides: 4. The CDR3 sequence is 15 residues long. Written as DNA, the CDR3 is TGTGCCAGCAGTTACGGGACAGGGGCGTTCACTGAAGCTTTCTTT. Amino acid sequence: CASSYGTGAFTEAFF.

The chain is built from TRBV6-2 or TRBV6-3 and TRBJ1-1; 7 bases are shared with TRBD1. The CDR3 spans 14 residues. Germline CDR1 reads MNHEY; CDR2 reads SVGEGT. V shed 4 bases and J 7 bases; nucleotides not matched to a gene: 9. The CDR3 sequence: CASSSIDRADEAFF. CDR3 DNA: TGTGCCAGCAGTTCCATAGACAGGGCTGATGAAGCTTTCTTT.

This rearrangement joins TRBV29-1 to TRBJ1-1; D possibly corresponds to TRBD1 (5 bases). CDR1 and CDR2 (germline): SQVTM, ANQGSEA. The V gene lost 7 bases and the J gene lost 6 bases, with 27 bases spanning the gap. The CDR3 is 16 amino acids. CDR3 coding DNA: TGCAGCGACGTCCATTTGGGGGAGAGGGAGGTCCCTGAAGCTTTCTTT. Encoded protein: CSDVHLGEREVPEAFF. Supplemented by reference TRBV29-1 and TRBJ1-1, the full variable domain reads SAVISQKPSRDICQRGTSLTIQCQVDSQVTMMFWYRQQPGQSLTLIATANQGSEATYESGFVIDKFPISRPNLTFSTLTVSNMSPEDSSIYLCSDVHLGEREVPEAFFGQGTRLTVV.

The chain uses TRBV7-9 and TRBJ1-2; perhaps TRBD1 as D (6 bases). V was pared by 0 bases and J by 0 bases, with 14 bases between. The germline V gene has CDR1 SEHNR and CDR2 FQNEAQ (reference sequence). The CDR3 is made up of 17 amino acids. The CDR3 bases are TGTGCCAGCAGCTTAGCGGCAGGGGATCCGGCTAACTATGGCTACACCTTC. It specifies CASSLAAGDPANYGYTF.

The genes are TRBV28 and TRBJ2-1, with D perhaps TRBD2 (6 bases). This CDR3 has 15 residues. Per the germline V gene, CDR1 is MDHEN and CDR2 is SYDVKM. The V gene lost 6 bases and the J gene lost 0 bases, with 12 bases spanning the gap. The DNA of the CDR3 is TGTGCCAGCAGCCCCGGGGGAAGCTCCTACAATGAGCAGTTCTTC. Translating it yields CASSPGGSSYNEQFF.

This chain joins TRBV12-3 or TRBV12-4 and TRBJ1-1; 7 positions agree with TRBD1. The J segment lost 4 bases and the V segment lost 3 bases, leaving 2 bases of the junction unmatched. The CDR3 extends over 13 amino acids. CDR3 loop: CASSFEGATEAFF. CDR3 DNA: TGTGCCAGCAGTTTCGAGGGGGCCACTGAAGCTTTCTTT.